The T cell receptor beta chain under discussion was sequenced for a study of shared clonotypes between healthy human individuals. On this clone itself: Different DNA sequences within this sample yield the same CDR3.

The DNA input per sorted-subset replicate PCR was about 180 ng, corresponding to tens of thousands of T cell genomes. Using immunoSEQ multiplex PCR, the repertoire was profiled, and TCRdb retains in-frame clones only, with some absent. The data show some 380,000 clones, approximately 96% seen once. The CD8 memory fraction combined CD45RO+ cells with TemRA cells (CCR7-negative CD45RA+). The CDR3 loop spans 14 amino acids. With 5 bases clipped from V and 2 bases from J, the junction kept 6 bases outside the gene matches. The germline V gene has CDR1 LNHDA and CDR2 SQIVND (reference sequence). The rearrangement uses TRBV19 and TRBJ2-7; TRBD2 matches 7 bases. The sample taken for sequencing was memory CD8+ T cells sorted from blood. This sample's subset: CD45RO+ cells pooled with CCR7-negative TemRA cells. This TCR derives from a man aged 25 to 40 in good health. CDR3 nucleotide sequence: TGTGCCAGTAGTTCGACCGGGACTACCTACGAGCAGTACTTC. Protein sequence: CASSSTGTTYEQYF.